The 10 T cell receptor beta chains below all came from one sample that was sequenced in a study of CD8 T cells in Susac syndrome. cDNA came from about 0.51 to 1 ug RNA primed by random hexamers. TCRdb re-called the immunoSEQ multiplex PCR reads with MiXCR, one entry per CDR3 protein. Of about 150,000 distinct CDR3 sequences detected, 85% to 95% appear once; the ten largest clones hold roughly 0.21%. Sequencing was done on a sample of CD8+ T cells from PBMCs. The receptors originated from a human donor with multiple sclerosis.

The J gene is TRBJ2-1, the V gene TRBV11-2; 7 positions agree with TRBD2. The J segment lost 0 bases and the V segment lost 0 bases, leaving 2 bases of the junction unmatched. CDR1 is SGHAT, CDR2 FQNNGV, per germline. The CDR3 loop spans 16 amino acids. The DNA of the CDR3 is TGTGCCAGCAGCTTAGAGTGGGGGGGCTCCTACAATGAGCAGTTCTTC. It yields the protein CASSLEWGGSYNEQFF.

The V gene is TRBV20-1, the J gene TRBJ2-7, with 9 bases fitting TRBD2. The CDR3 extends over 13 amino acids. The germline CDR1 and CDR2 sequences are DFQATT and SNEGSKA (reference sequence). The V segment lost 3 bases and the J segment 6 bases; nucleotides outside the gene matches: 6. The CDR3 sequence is CSARASGAVEQYF. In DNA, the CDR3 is TGCAGTGCTAGGGCTAGCGGGGCGGTCGAGCAGTACTTC.

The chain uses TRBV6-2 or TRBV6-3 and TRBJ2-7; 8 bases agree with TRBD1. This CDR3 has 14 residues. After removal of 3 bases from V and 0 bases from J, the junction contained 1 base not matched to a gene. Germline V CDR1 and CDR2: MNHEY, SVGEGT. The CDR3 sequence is CASSYTGGSYEQYF. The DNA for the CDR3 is TGTGCCAGCAGTTATACAGGGGGCTCCTACGAGCAGTACTTC.

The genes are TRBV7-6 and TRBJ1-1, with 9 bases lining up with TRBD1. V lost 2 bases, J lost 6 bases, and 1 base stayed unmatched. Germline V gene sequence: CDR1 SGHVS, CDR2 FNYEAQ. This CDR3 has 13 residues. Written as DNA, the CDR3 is TGTGCCAGCAGCTTAAGGGACAGGGCTGAAGCTTTCTTT. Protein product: CASSLRDRAEAFF.

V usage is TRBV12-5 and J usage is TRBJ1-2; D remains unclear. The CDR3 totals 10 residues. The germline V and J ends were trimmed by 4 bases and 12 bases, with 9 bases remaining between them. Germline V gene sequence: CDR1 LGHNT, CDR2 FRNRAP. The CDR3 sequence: CASGWTLNTF. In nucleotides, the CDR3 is TGTGCTAGTGGTTGGACCTTAAACACCTTC.

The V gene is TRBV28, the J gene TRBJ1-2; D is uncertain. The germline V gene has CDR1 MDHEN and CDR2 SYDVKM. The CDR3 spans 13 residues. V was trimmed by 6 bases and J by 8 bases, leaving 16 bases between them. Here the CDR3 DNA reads TGTGCCAGCAGGGTCTGGGGAGGCCGAGGCTACACCTTC. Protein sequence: CASRVWGGRGYTF.

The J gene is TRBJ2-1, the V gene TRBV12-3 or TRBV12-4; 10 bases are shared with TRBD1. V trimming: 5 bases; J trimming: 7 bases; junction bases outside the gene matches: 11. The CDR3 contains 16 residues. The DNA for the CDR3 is TGTGCCAGCAGTCTCGACAGGGGGCTAGTAGAGAATGAGCAGTTCTTC. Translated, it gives CASSLDRGLVENEQFF.

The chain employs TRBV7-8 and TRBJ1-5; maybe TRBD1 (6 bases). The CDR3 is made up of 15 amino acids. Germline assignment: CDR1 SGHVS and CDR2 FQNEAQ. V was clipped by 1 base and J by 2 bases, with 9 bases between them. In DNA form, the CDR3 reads TGTGCCAGCAGCTTAGGGTCAGGGGGCAATCAGCCCCAGCATTTT. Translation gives CASSLGSGGNQPQHF. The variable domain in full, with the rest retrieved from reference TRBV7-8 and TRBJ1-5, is GAGVSQSPRYKVAKRGQDVALRCDPISGHVSLFWYQQALGQGPEFLTYFQNEAQLDKSGLPSDRFFAERPEGSVSTLKIQRTQQEDSAVYLCASSLGSGGNQPQHFGDGTRLSIL.

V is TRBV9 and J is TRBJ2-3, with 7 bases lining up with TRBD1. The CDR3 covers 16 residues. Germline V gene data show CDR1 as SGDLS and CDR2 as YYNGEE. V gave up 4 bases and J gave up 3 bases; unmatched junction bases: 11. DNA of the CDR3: TGTGCCAGCAGCATACACCGGGACAGAAGGACAGATACGCAGTATTTT. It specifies CASSIHRDRRTDTQYF. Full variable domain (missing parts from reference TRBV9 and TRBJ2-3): DSGVTQTPKHLITATGQRVTLRCSPRSGDLSVYWYQQSLDQGLQFLIQYYNGEERAKGNILERFSAQQFPDLHSELNLSSLELGDSALYFCASSIHRDRRTDTQYFGPGTRLTVL.

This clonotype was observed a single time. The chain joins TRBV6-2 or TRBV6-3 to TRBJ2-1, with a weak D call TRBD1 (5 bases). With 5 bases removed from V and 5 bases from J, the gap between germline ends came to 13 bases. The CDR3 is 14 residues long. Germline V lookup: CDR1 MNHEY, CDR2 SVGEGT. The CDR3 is CASSSGASHNEQFF. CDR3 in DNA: TGTGCCAGCAGTAGTGGGGCCAGTCACAATGAGCAGTTCTTC.